This T cell receptor beta chain was recovered during a study of Ad26.COV2.S vaccination and SARS-CoV-2 variants. Study-wide points: Placebo recipients had lower spike-specific TCR breadth than vaccine recipients. TCR breadth and depth analyses may have underestimated total T cell responses.

Germline CDR1 and CDR2: SGHRS and YFSETQ. CDR3 size: 15 residues. V lost 0 bases, J lost 1 base, and 10 bases lay in between. Turning to this clone: The antigen is not known.

Assay used: immunoSEQ multiplex PCR; TCRdb lists only in-frame clones, some missing. The sample lists some 350,000 clones; just over 90% were seen once. The sequence derives from a human donor who had recovered from COVID-19. The rearrangement links TRBV5-1 to TRBJ1-1; the D is unclear. The material sequenced was peripheral blood, taken after recovery from COVID-19. CDR3 DNA: TGCGCCAGCAGCTTGGTCACAAATCAGAACACTGAAGCTTTCTTT. The encoded protein is CASSLVTNQNTEAFF.